The T cell receptor (beta chain) under discussion was sequenced for a study of blood T cell repertoires in COVID-19. On the study more broadly: Material from acute and convalescent COVID-19 was sourced from the United States, Italy and Spain. In each case, the material was cDNA or gDNA derived from T cells, B-cell-depleted T cells, or PBMCs.

Original methodology: Nucleated cell counts were estimated from reference gene primer amplification. Repertoires were generated with immunoSEQ multiplex PCR, while TCRdb's copy carries only in-frame clones and drops some. V and J calls and clone size are those listed in that table; D and trimming were worked out from the DNA. The table shows around 120,000 clones, with over 70% occurring only once. CDR1 is SNHLY and CDR2 is FYNNEI in the germline V gene. This CDR3 has 15 amino acids. After removal of 6 bases from V and 0 bases from J, the junction contained 7 bases not matched to a gene. The TCR sequence derives from a woman in her 70s with acute or convalescent COVID-19. The V call is TRBV2, the J call TRBJ2-5, with TRBD1 matching over 7 bases. Sample: peripheral blood. CDR3 loop: CASRSRQGNQETQYF. CDR3 sequence (DNA): TGTGCCAGCAGAAGCCGACAGGGCAACCAAGAGACCCAGTACTTC.